Sequencing of this T cell receptor (beta chain) was carried out in a study of identical twins. A single record per CDR3 protein comes from TCRdb applying MiXCR to the 5' RACE reads. The sample has 450,000 or so distinct CDR3 sequences, around 14% seen once; the top ten hold approximately 0.52%. Study-level points and caveats: Out-of-frame alpha sequences common to twins were enriched for low generation probability.

At least ten counts were recorded for this clonotype. Its target is not known. This sample was also put to use in a study of yellow fever vaccine responses in identical twins. That source adds: Twins reportedly showed a vaccine T cell response that seemed partly convergent and partly personalized.

The TCR was taken from a woman under 30 in good health. Specimen: CD4+ T cells sorted from blood.

CDR3 bases: TGTGCCAGCAGTTTGAGCTTAAGCTCCTACAATGAGCAGTTCTTC. This codes for CASSLSLSSYNEQFF. The genes are TRBV12-3 or TRBV12-4 and TRBJ2-1; D gene unclear. The ends were cut back, 3 bases at V and 0 bases at J, with 9 bases in the middle. CDR3 length: 15 amino acids.